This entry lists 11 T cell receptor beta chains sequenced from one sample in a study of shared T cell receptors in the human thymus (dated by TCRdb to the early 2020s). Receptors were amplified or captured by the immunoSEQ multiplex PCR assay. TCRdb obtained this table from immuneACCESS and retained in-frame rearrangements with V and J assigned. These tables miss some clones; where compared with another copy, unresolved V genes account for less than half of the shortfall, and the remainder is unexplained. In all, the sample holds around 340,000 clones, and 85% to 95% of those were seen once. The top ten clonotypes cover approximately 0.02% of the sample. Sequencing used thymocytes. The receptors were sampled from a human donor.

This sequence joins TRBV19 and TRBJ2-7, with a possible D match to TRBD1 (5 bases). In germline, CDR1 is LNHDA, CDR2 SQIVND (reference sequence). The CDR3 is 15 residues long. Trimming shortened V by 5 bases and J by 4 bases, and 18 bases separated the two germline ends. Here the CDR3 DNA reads TGTGCCAGTAGTGGCTCCCCGACGGACATGTACGAGCAGTACTTC. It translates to CASSGSPTDMYEQYF.

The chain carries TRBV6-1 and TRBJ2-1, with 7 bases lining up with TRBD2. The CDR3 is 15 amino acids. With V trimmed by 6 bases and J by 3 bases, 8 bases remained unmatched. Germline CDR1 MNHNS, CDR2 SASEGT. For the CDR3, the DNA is TGTGCCAGCAGAAATCAGACTAGCAGCTACAATGAGCAGTTCTTC. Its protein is CASRNQTSSYNEQFF.

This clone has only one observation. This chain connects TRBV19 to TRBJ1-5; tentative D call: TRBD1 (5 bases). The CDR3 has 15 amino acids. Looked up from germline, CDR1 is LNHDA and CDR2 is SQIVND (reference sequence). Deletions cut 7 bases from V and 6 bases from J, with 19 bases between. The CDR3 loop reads CASNPSRAGGQPQHF. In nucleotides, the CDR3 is TGTGCCAGTAACCCCTCCAGGGCGGGTGGTCAGCCCCAGCATTTT.

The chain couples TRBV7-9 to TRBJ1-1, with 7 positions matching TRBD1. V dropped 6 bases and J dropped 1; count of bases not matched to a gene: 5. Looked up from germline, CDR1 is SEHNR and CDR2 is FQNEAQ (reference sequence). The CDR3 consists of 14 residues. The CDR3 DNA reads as TGTGCCAGCAGGCCCGGACAGGAGAACACTGAAGCTTTCTTT. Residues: CASRPGQENTEAFF.

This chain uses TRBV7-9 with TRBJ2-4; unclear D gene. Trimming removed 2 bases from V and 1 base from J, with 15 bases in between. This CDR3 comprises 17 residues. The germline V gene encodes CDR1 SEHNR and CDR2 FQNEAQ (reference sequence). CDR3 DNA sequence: TGTGCCAGCAGCTTATCACGGGTAATCGTCGCCAAAAACATTCAGTACTTC. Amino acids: CASSLSRVIVAKNIQYF.

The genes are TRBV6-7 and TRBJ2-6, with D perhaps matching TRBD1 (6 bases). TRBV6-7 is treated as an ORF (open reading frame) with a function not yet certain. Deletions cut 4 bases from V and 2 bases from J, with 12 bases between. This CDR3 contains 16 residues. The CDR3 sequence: CASSLKQGAGANVLTF. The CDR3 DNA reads TGTGCCAGCAGTTTAAAACAGGGTGCTGGGGCCAACGTCCTGACTTTC.

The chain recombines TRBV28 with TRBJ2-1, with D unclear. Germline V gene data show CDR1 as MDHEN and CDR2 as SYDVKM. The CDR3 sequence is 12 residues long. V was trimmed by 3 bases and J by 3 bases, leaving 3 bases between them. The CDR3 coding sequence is TGTGCCAGCAGTTTCAACTACAATGAGCAGTTCTTC. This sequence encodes CASSFNYNEQFF.

As DNA, the CDR3 is TGTGCAAGTCGCCCACGGCGGCCGCCCGGGTATGAAAAACTGTTTTTT. This gives the protein CASRPRRPPGYEKLFF. The chain combines TRBV12-2 with TRBJ1-4. TRBV12-2 is a documented pseudogene. The length of the CDR3 is 16 residues.

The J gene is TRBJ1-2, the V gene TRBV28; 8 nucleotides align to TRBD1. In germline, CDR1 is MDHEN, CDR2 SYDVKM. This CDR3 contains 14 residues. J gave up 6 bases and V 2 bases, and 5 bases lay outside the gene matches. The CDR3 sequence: CASSLRTGRNGYTF. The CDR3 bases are TGTGCCAGCAGTTTACGGACAGGGAGAAATGGCTACACCTTC.

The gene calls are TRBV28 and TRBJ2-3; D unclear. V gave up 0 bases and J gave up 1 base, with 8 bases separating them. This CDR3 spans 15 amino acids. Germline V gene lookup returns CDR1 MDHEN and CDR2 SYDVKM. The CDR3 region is CASSLWEGGTDTQYF. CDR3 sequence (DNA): TGTGCCAGCAGTTTATGGGAAGGAGGCACAGATACGCAGTATTTT.

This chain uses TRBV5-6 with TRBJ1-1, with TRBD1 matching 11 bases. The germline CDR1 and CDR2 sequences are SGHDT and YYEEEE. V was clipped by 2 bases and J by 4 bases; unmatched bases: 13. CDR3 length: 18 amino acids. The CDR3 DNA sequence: TGTGCCAGCAGCTTCGGACAGGGGGCTCCGTGGGTCGGCACTGAAGCTTTCTTT. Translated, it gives CASSFGQGAPWVGTEAFF.